Described below is a single T cell receptor beta chain sequence and its context. In the source study's methods: Researchers report that nucleated cell counts were estimated from reference gene primer amplification. Data came from immunoSEQ multiplex PCR; TCRdb stores just in-frame clones and leaves some out. V and J calls and clone size are copied from that table; D and trimming were computed from the DNA. The sample holds 200,000 to 300,000 clones, around 87% seen once. The data stem from a study of blood T cell repertoires in COVID-19. Study as a whole: Samples taken during acute and convalescent COVID-19 were collected in the United States, Italy and Spain. In each case, the material was cDNA or gDNA derived from T cells, B-cell-depleted T cells, or PBMCs.

The material sequenced was peripheral blood. The sequence came from a woman between 45 and 65 years old with acute or convalescent COVID-19.

The CDR3 region is CAWSIGEAFF. In nucleotides, the CDR3 is TGTGCCTGGAGTATCGGTGAAGCTTTCTTT. The chain couples TRBV30 to TRBJ1-1, with D hard to call. The V and J ends lost 2 bases and 7 bases respectively, with 5 bases between them. The CDR3 contains 10 residues. Looked up from germline, CDR1 is GTSNPN and CDR2 is SVGIG (reference sequence).